This TCR beta chain was obtained from a study of control samples from healthy donors and cancer patients. Germline V gene data show CDR1 as LGHDT and CDR2 as YNNKEL (reference sequence). V dropped 4 bases and J dropped 2 bases, with 15 bases sitting between them. This CDR3 is 15 amino acids long. Produced via immunoSEQ multiplex PCR; TCRdb's table is partial and in-frame only. The sample includes some 120,000 clones, around 92% of them seen just once. The rearrangement joins TRBV3-1 (or the pseudogene TRBV3-2) to TRBJ2-7, with D perhaps TRBD2 (7 bases). The TCR sequence derives from a man at least 80 years old with head and neck cancer. Source material: PBMCs. CDR3: CASSLGAGAPYEQYF. Here the CDR3 DNA reads TGTGCCAGCAGCCTAGGGGCGGGGGCCCCCTACGAGCAGTACTTC.